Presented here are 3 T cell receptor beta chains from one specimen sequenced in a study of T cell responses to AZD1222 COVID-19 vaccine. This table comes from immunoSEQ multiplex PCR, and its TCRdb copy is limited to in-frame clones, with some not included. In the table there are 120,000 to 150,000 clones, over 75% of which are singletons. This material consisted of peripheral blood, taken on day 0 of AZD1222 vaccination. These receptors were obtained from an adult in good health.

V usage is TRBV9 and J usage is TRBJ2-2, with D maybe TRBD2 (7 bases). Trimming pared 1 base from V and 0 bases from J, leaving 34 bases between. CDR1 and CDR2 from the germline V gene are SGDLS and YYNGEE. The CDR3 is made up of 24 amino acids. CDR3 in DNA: TGTGCCAGCAGCGTACCGAAGGGGGGGGACACGACCCCAACTAACGGCGCGAACACCGGGGAGCTGTTTTTT. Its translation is CASSVPKGGDTTPTNGANTGELFF.

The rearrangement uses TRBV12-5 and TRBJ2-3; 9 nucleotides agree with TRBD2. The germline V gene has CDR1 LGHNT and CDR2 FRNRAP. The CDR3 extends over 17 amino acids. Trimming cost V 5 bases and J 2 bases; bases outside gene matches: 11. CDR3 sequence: CASGPRDSGGHTDTQYF. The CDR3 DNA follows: TGTGCTAGTGGTCCCCGCGATAGCGGGGGACACACAGATACGCAGTATTTT.

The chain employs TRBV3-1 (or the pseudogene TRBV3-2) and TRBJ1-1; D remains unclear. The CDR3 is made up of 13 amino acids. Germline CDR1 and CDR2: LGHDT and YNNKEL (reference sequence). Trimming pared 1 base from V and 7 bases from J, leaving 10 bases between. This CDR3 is CASSQAKGLEAFF. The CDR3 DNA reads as TGTGCCAGCAGCCAAGCCAAGGGCCTTGAAGCTTTCTTT.